Included here is one TCR beta chain sequence, with context. Its target is unknown. Enrollment shut out patients with autoimmune disease history or systemic immunosuppression. Measured with immunoSEQ multiplex PCR; TCRdb has only the in-frame clones, and not every one. Here the sample spans about 63,000 clones, roughly four fifths being singletons. The data originate from a study of OX40 agonist ivuxolimab in advanced cancers. Looking at the study overall: There were three patients with partial responses, one having hepatocellular carcinoma and two cutaneous melanoma. Study conclusions and caveats: CD4+ and CD8+ T cells in blood underwent clonal expansion by week 6 at 0.1 to 3.0 mg/kg.

The receptor comes from an adult with an advanced solid tumor such as melanoma, head and neck, liver or kidney cancer. The material sequenced was CD4+ or CD8+ T cells sorted from blood, taken in a trial of the OX40 agonist ivuxolimab.

The CDR3 sequence: CASIPGTGFGYTF. The DNA of the CDR3 is TGTGCCAGCATTCCCGGGACAGGGTTTGGCTACACCTTC. This chain uses TRBV6-5 with TRBJ1-2, with 9 bases lining up with TRBD1. V lost 7 bases to trimming and J lost 7 bases; unmatched junction nucleotides: 7. CDR1 and CDR2 from the germline V gene are MNHEY and SVGAGI. CDR3 size: 13 residues.